This T cell receptor beta chain is from a study of CD8 T cells in Susac syndrome. The overall study: The sequenced Susac syndrome patients comprised 5 or 6 with active disease and roughly 8 in remission. Study-level results: There was no clonal expansion in the CD4+ T cell repertoires of Susac syndrome. The TCR sequencing and HLA analysis in the study involved a relatively small number of individuals, as the study acknowledged.

Concerning this clonotype itself: Its antigen is still unknown.

The RNA, about 0.5 to 1 ug, was put through reverse transcription using random hexamers. TCRdb analysed the immunoSEQ multiplex PCR reads with MiXCR anew, one entry per CDR3 protein. Among about 180,000 distinct CDR3 sequences listed, just under 95% were seen once. Trimming removed 1 base from V and 5 bases from J, with 9 bases in between. The germline V gene has CDR1 LGHDT and CDR2 YNNKEL (reference sequence). This CDR3 comprises 13 residues. The source of this sequence is a human donor with Susac syndrome. The sequenced sample was CD4+ T cells from PBMCs. The chain uses TRBV3-1 and TRBJ2-7; D may be TRBD1 or TRBD2 (5 bases each). CDR3 sequence reads: CASSQGGDDEQYF. The CDR3 nucleotides are TGTGCCAGCAGCCAAGGAGGGGACGACGAGCAGTACTTC.